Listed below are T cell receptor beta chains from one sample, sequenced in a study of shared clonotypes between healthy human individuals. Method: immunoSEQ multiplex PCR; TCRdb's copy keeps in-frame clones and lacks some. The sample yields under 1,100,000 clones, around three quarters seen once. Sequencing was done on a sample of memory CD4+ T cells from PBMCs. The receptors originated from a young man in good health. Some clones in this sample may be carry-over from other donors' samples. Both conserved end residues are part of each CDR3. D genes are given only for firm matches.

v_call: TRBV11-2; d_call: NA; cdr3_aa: CASSLVAGDTEAFF
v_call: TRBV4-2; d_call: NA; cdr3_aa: CASSQSGTASSYEQYF
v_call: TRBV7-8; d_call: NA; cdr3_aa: CASSLGGDRRGFF
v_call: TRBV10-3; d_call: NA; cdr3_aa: CAIGRGNFYEQYF
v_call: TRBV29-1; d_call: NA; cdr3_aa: CSPRMNTEAFF
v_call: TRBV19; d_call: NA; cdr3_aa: CASSIGMLGYTF
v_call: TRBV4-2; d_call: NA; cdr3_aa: CASSGQGPEAFF
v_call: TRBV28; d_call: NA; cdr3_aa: CASRGLGARLSIYGYTF
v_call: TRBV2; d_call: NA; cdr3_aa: CASEGQQETQYF
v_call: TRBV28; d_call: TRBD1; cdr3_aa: CASNSPPGQGGQPQHF